The source of this T cell receptor beta chain is a study of T-cell reconstitution after alpha-beta-depleted transplantation in children. Study conclusions and caveats: At the one-year point after transplant, T-cell counts and TCRbeta diversity were found to come mostly from T cells that had been newly produced. It was reported that alpha-beta T cells came from several hundred expanded graft clones (about two months after transplant).

Germline assignment: CDR1 DFQATT and CDR2 SNEGSKA (reference sequence). Trimming took off 6 bases at V and 5 bases at J, with 16 bases between the two ends. The CDR3 length is 13 residues. A library of TCRbeta sequences, prepared with unique molecular identifiers, was generated. TCRdb redid the calling of the PCR reads with MiXCR, one entry per CDR3 protein. The sample has roughly 790,000 distinct CDR3 sequences, around 15% seen once. Concerning this clonotype itself: Its antigen remains unknown.

This chain joins TRBV20-1 and TRBJ1-2; D unclear. This TCR came from a male patient aged 10-17 years who had a stem cell transplant for acute lymphoblastic leukemia, so the T cells may come from the graft donor. The specimen was PBMCs, mostly from graft donor cells, collected 360 days after TCRalphabeta/CD19-depleted stem cell transplant. This chain's CDR3 is CSARKGLPYGYTF. The CDR3 nucleotides read TGCAGTGCCAGAAAAGGACTTCCTTATGGCTACACCTTC.